Listed below are T cell receptor beta chains from one sample, sequenced in a study of cytomegalovirus exposure and HLA in healthy donors. The data were produced by immunoSEQ multiplex PCR, yet TCRdb's version contains in-frame clones alone and is incomplete. The sample consists of 150,000 to 200,000 clones, around 78% of them appearing once. Sample: PBMCs. The receptors shown here come from a woman aged 25 to 39 in good health and CMV-seropositive. Both conserved end residues are part of each CDR3. A D gene is named only where the DNA matches it firmly. Expanded clones are given a class, and other clones once, few, many or no size at all.

TGCGCCAGCAGTGGCACTTACACCGGGGAGCTGTTTTTT CASSGTYTGELFF TRBV10-2 . . 13 TRBJ2-2
TGTGCCAGCAGGGCACAGGGGGCGAACTATGGCTACACCTTC CASRAQGANYGYTF TRBV6-1 . TRBD1 14 TRBJ1-2
TGCGCCAGCCAAGGGGACAGTTTTAACACTGAAGCTTTCTTT CASQGDSFNTEAFF TRBV5-1 . TRBD1 14 TRBJ1-1
TGCGCCAGCAGCCAAAGGGACAGGGGCGCAGATACGCAGTATTTT CASSQRDRGADTQYF TRBV4-1 . TRBD1 15 TRBJ2-3
TGTGCCAGCAGCTTAGCCAGGGACTTTAGCACAGATACGCAGTATTTT CASSLARDFSTDTQYF TRBV7-2 few . 16 TRBJ2-3
TGTGCCTGGAGTGACACAGGGGGCATAAAGGATACGCAGTATTTT CAWSDTGGIKDTQYF TRBV30 . TRBD1 15 TRBJ2-3
TGTTCCAGCAGCTTAGTACTCCCAGGGCCCCCCTTTGAGACCCAGTACTTC CSSSLVLPGPPFETQYF TRBV7-9 once . 17 TRBJ2-5
TGTGCCAGCAGTGAACCCGCCAGGGGTAGCTACACCTTC CASSEPARGSYTF TRBV6-1 . . 13 TRBJ1-2
TGTGCCAGTAGTGTTCGACAGGGGGCTAGCACCGGGGAGCTGTTTTTT CASSVRQGASTGELFF TRBV19 . TRBD1 16 TRBJ2-2
TGTGCCAGCAGCGTAGCTAGCGGCCCCTACGAGCAGTACTTC CASSVASGPYEQYF TRBV9 . TRBD2 14 TRBJ2-7
TGCGCCAGCAGCCAAGAGCAGGGGTCTGGAAACACCATATATTTT CASSQEQGSGNTIYF TRBV4-1 . . 15 TRBJ1-3
TGTGCCAGCAGTGAACTTGGCAGGGCCTGCTTC CASSELGRACF TRBV25-1 few . 11 TRBJ1-2
TGTGCCAGCAGCTCCGGGACAGGATCCTATGGCTACACCTTC CASSSGTGSYGYTF TRBV6-5 . TRBD1 14 TRBJ1-2
TGTGCCAGTAGTATTGGGACACGCAACTATGGCTACACCTTC CASSIGTRNYGYTF TRBV19 once . 14 TRBJ1-2
TGTGCCAGCAGTAGGAGATCCGGGTGGGAGTCGGCCCAGCATTTT CASSRRSGWESAQHF TRBV28 . . 15 TRBJ1-5
TGTGCCAGCAGTCCTACAGGGAGCAATCAGCCCCAGCATTTT CASSPTGSNQPQHF TRBV7-2 . . 14 TRBJ1-5
TGTGCCAGCAGTCCCTTTTCTGGGGCCAACGTCCTGACTTTC CASSPFSGANVLTF TRBV7-9 . . 14 TRBJ2-6
TGTGCCACCGGCCTGTTCCCGGGACAGGAAAATTTT CATGLFPGQENF TRBV19 . TRBD1 12 TRBJ1-3
TGTGCCAGCAACCACCTGACAGGGTCTGCCGGGGAGCTGTTTTTT CASNHLTGSAGELFF TRBV6-5 few TRBD1 15 TRBJ2-2
TGTGCCAGCTCATCCCTTCTCCCGGCAGGGCTTGGCACTGAAGCTTTCTTT CASSSLLPAGLGTEAFF TRBV18 . . 17 TRBJ1-1
TGTGCCAGCTCACGTAACCCGGGGGTGAATGAGCAGTTCTTC CASSRNPGVNEQFF TRBV18 . . 14 TRBJ2-1
TGTGCCAGCAGCTTAGAGGGACAGCCCAACTACGAGCAGTACTTC CASSLEGQPNYEQYF TRBV7-6 . TRBD1 15 TRBJ2-7
TGTGCCAGTGCTCGACAGGGGCAACAGCCCCAGCATTTT CASARQGQQPQHF TRBV6-5 few TRBD1 13 TRBJ1-5
TGTGCCATCAGTGTAGGACAGATAGGCGGCATGAACACTGAAGCTTTCTTT CAISVGQIGGMNTEAFF TRBV10-3 once . 17 TRBJ1-1
TGTGCCAGCAGCTTCGGGACTCCCTCCTACAATGAGCAGTTCTTC CASSFGTPSYNEQFF TRBV7-2 . . 15 TRBJ2-1
TGTGCCAGTAGTGAGGACAGGGGCACAGATACGCAGTATTTT CASSEDRGTDTQYF TRBV19 . TRBD1 14 TRBJ2-3
TGCGCCAGCAGCCAAGACGGGGACACACAGAACACTGAAGCTTTCTTT CASSQDGDTQNTEAFF TRBV4-3 . . 16 TRBJ1-1
TGTGCCAGCAGCTTAGCTAGCGGGGGTGCATACAATGAGCAGTTCTTC CASSLASGGAYNEQFF TRBV7-6 few TRBD2 16 TRBJ2-1
TGTGCCAGCAGCTTAGGCACCAGCTCCTATAATTCACCCCTCCACTTT CASSLGTSSYNSPLHF TRBV11-2 . . 16 TRBJ1-6